Presented here are 10 T cell receptor beta chains from one specimen sequenced in a study of T cell repertoires in cytomegalovirus infection (dated by TCRdb to the late 2010s). The listed sequencing device is Illumina HiSeq 1500. TCRdb itself trimmed the public reads at Q25 with fastp, ran MiXCR and retained productive beta chains. Rows with one shared CDR3 protein collapse into an entry with the most common genes and DNA. The sample table shows approximately 470,000 distinct CDR3 sequences, and about two fifths are seen once. The ten largest clones represent around 45% of the sample. What these receptors recognize is not known. Interpreted using the paper, the treatment or condition label stands for: in vitro stimulation with specific CMV peptide epitopes to enrich CMV-specific T cells. The sequenced sample was cultured PBMCs, obtained from culture after CMV antigen stimulation. The receptors here all came from a human donor in good health (CMV status not recorded). Some clones in this sample may be carry-over from other donors' samples.

This chain connects TRBV6-5 to TRBJ2-1, with 13 bases matching TRBD2. This CDR3 comprises 16 residues. Trimming removed 5 bases from V and 12 bases from J; junction bases left unmatched: 13. Germline lookup yields CDR1 MNHEY and CDR2 SVGAGI. CDR3 loop: CASSPRTSGGNRLQFF. In DNA form, the CDR3 reads TGTGCCAGCAGTCCTCGGACTAGCGGGGGTAACCGTCTGCAGTTCTTC.

The gene calls are TRBV7-2 and TRBJ1-5; D unclear. The CDR3 contains 12 residues. Germline CDR1 and CDR2: SGHTA and FQGNSA. V gave up 0 bases and J gave up 9 bases, with 6 bases separating them. This chain's CDR3 is CASSLARGPQHF. As DNA, the CDR3 is TGTGCCAGCAGCTTAGCGCGGGGGCCCCAGCATTTT.

The chain recombines TRBV12-3 or TRBV12-4 with TRBJ2-7; no definite D call. V was clipped by 8 bases and J by 6 bases, with 11 bases between them. The CDR3 contains 11 residues. The CDR3: CASSVGGEQYF. The CDR3 region has the DNA TGTGCCAGCTCCGTTGGTGGCGAGCAGTACTTC.

The CDR3 is CSVAGTSGMNPSTDTQYF. CDR3 bases: TGCAGCGTCGCCGGGACTAGCGGGATGAACCCTAGCACAGATACGCAGTATTTT. V usage is TRBV29-1 and J usage is TRBJ2-3; 13 nucleotides agree with TRBD2. Looked up from germline, CDR1 is SQVTM and CDR2 is ANQGSEA. The junction had 12 bases not matched to a gene; V was cut back by 6 bases and J by 0 bases. The CDR3 is 18 amino acids.

This clonotype was counted at least ten times. The V call is TRBV7-2, the J call TRBJ1-1, with D unclear. CDR1 and CDR2 (germline): SGHTA, FQGNSA. The CDR3 length is 13 residues. The V gene lost 5 bases and the J gene lost 6 bases, with 13 bases spanning the gap. The CDR3 DNA reads as TGTGCCAGCAGCACCGACGGCGGGGCTGAAGCTTTCTTT. Its protein product is CASSTDGGAEAFF.

The chain employs TRBV18 and TRBJ2-7; D not resolved. Germline CDR1 reads KGHSH; CDR2 reads LQKENI. Trimming pared 4 bases from V and 2 bases from J, leaving 18 bases between. CDR3 length: 16 amino acids. CDR3 loop: CASSHPLWAPTYEQYF. Here the CDR3 DNA reads TGTGCCAGCTCACATCCCTTGTGGGCACCCACCTACGAGCAGTACTTC.

This chain uses TRBV19 with TRBJ1-5; a weak D match, TRBD1 (5 bases). The CDR3 has 15 amino acids. V lost 4 bases and J 0 bases, leaving 10 bases between the germline ends. The germline CDR1 and CDR2 sequences are LNHDA and SQIVND (reference sequence). CDR3 sequence: CASSNWGSSNQPQHF. DNA for the CDR3: TGTGCCAGTAGTAATTGGGGCAGTAGCAATCAGCCCCAGCATTTT.

The chain is built from TRBV5-4 and TRBJ2-1; D might be TRBD1 (6 bases). Trimming stripped 3 bases from V and 2 bases from J, with 15 bases between. The CDR3 has 16 residues. Germline loops: CDR1 SGHNT, CDR2 YYREEE (reference sequence). The CDR3 region has the DNA TGTGCCAGCAGCTCCGGACAGCCGTTTACCTACAATGAGCAGTTCTTC. The encoded protein is CASSSGQPFTYNEQFF. The whole variable domain, filled in from reference TRBV5-4 and TRBJ2-1, reads ETGVTQSPTHLIKTRGQQVTLRCSSQSGHNTVSWYQQALGQGPQFIFQYYREEENGRGNFPPRFSGLQFPNYSSELNVNALELDDSALYLCASSSGQPFTYNEQFFGPGTRLTVL.

This clonotype has a handful of counts. The chain carries TRBV19 and TRBJ1-5; the D is unclear. With 3 bases removed from V and 1 base from J, the gap between germline ends came to 10 bases. Germline values: CDR1 LNHDA, CDR2 SQIVND (reference sequence). The length of the CDR3 is 15 residues. The DNA for the CDR3 is TGTGCCAGTAGTATTTTGGCGGCCAGCAATCAGCCCCAGCATTTT. It yields the protein CASSILAASNQPQHF. The variable domain in full, completed from reference TRBV19 and TRBJ1-5, reads DGGITQSPKYLFRKEGQNVTLSCEQNLNHDAMYWYRQDPGQGLRLIYYSQIVNDFQKGDIAEGYSVSREKKESFPLTVTSAQKNPTAFYLCASSILAASNQPQHFGDGTRLSIL.

The rearrangement joins TRBV11-2 to TRBJ2-5; D gene ambiguous. The germline V and J ends were trimmed by 2 bases and 5 bases, with 9 bases remaining between them. This CDR3 comprises 13 residues. Germline CDR1 reads SGHAT; CDR2 reads FQNNGV. The CDR3 spells CASSLNRRETQYF. The CDR3 coding sequence is TGTGCCAGCAGCTTAAACCGGCGGGAGACCCAGTACTTC.